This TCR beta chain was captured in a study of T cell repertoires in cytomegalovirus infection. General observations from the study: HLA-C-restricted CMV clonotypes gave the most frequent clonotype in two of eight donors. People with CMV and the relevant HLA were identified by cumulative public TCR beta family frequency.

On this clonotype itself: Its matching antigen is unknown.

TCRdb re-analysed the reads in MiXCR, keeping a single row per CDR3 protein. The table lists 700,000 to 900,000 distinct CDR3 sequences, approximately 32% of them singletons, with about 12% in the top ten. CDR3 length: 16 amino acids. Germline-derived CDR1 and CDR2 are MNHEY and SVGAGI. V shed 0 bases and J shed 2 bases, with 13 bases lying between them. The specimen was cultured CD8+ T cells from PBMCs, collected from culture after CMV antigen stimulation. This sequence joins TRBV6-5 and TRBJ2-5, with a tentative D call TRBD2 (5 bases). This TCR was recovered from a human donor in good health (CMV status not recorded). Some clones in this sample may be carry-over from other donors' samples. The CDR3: CASSYSWGVGQETQYF. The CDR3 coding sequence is TGTGCCAGCAGTTACTCGTGGGGAGTGGGGCAAGAGACCCAGTACTTC.